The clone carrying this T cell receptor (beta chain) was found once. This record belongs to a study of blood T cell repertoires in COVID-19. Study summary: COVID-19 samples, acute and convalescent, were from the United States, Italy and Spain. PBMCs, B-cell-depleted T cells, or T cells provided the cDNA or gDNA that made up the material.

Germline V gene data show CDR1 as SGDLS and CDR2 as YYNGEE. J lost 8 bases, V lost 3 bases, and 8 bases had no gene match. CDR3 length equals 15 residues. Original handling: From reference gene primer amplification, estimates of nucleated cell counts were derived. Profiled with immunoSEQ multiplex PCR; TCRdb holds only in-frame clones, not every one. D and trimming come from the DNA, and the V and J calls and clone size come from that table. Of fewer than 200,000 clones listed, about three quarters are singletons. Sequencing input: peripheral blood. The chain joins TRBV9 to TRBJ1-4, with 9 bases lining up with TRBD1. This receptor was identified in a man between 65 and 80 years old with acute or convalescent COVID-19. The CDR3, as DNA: TGTGCCAGCAGCGCCGCCCAAGGACAGGGGGAAAAACTGTTTTTT. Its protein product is CASSAAQGQGEKLFF. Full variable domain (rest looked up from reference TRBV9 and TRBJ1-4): DSGVTQTPKHLITATGQRVTLRCSPRSGDLSVYWYQQSLDQGLQFLIQYYNGEERAKGNILERFSAQQFPDLHSELNLSSLELGDSALYFCASSAAQGQGEKLFFGSGTQLSVL.